Sequencing of this T cell receptor beta chain was carried out in a study of blood T cell repertoires in COVID-19. Background on the study: Some COVID-19 samples were acute and others convalescent; all came from the United States, Italy and Spain.

Contact with a PCR-confirmed or clinician-diagnosed COVID-19 case occurred within 2 weeks of entry. The junction had 12 bases not matched to a gene; V was cut back by 6 bases and J by 3 bases. Looked up from germline, CDR1 is SGHNT and CDR2 is YYREEE (reference sequence). This CDR3 comprises 15 residues. Assay used: immunoSEQ multiplex PCR; TCRdb lists only in-frame clones, some missing. This table has 270,000 or so clones, approximately 90% appearing once. The V gene is TRBV5-4, the J gene TRBJ2-7, with 7 bases lining up with TRBD2. This clonotype was sampled from a man aged 35-49 years who had been exposed to COVID-19. The material sequenced was PBMCs or T cells enriched from blood (not recorded which). CDR3 in DNA: TGTGCCAGCACCCTGGGGGGGATGGCACGCTACGAGCAGTACTTC. Translated, it gives CASTLGGMARYEQYF.